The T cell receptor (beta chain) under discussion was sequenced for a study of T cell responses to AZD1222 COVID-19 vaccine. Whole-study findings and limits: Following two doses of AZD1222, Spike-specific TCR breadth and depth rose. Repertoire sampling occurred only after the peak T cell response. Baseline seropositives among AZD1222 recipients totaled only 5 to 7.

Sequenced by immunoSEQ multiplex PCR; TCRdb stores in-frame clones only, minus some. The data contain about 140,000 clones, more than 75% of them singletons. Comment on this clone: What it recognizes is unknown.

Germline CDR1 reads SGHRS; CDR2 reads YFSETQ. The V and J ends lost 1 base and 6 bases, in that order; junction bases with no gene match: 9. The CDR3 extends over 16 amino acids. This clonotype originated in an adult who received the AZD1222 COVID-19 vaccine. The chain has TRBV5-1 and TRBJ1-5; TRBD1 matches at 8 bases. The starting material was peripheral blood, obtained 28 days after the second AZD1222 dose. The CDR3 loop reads CASSLTGQGAAQPQHF. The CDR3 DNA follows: TGCGCCAGCAGCTTGACTGGACAGGGTGCGGCTCAGCCCCAGCATTTT.